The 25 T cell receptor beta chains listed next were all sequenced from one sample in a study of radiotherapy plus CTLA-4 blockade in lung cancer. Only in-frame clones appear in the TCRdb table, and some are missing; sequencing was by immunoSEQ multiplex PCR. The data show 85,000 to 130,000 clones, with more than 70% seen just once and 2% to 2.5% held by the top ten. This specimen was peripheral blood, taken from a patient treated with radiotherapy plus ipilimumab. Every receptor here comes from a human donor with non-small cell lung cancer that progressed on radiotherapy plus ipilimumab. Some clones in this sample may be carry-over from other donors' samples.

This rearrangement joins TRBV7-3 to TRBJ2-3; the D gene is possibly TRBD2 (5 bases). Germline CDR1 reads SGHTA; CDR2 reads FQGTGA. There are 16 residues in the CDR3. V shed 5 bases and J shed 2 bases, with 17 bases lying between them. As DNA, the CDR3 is TGTGCCAGCAGCCCGGTGGTGGCGGGTCTCACAGATACGCAGTATTTT. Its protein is CASSPVVAGLTDTQYF.

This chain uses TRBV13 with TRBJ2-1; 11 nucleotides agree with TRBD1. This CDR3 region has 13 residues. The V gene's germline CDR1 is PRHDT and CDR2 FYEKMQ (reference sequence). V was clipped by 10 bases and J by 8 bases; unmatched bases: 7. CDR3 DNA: TGTGCCACCCCCAGGACAGGGGGCGATGAGCAGTTCTTC. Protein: CATPRTGGDEQFF.

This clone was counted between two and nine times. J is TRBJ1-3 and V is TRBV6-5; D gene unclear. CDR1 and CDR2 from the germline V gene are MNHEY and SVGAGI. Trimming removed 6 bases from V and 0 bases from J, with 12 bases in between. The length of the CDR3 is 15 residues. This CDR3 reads CASRPSMFSGNTIYF. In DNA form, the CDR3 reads TGTGCCAGCAGACCATCTATGTTCTCTGGAAACACCATATATTTT.

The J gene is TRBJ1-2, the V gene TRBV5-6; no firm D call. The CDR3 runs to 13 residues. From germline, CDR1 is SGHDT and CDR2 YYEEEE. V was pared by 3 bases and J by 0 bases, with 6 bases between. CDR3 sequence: CASSSGPNYGYTF. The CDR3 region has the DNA TGTGCCAGCAGCTCCGGACCTAACTATGGCTACACCTTC. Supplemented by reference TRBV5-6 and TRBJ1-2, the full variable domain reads DAGVTQSPTHLIKTRGQQVTLRCSPKSGHDTVSWYQQALGQGPQFIFQYYEEEERQRGNFPDRFSGHQFPNYSSELNVNALLLGDSALYLCASSSGPNYGYTFGSGTRLTVV.

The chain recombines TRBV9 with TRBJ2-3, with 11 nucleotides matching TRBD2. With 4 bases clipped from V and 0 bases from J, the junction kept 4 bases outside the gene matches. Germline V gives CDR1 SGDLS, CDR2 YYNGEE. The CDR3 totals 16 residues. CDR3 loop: CASSPWTSGSTDTQYF. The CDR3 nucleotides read TGTGCCAGCAGCCCTTGGACTAGCGGGAGCACAGATACGCAGTATTTT.

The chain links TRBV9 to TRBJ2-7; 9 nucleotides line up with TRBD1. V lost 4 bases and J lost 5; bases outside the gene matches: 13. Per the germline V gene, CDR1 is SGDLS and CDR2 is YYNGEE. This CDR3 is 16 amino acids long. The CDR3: CASSPRPGTGSNEQYF. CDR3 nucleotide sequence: TGTGCCAGCAGCCCACGCCCCGGGACAGGGTCCAACGAGCAGTACTTC. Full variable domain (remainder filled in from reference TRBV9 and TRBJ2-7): DSGVTQTPKHLITATGQRVTLRCSPRSGDLSVYWYQQSLDQGLQFLIQYYNGEERAKGNILERFSAQQFPDLHSELNLSSLELGDSALYFCASSPRPGTGSNEQYFGPGTRLTVT.

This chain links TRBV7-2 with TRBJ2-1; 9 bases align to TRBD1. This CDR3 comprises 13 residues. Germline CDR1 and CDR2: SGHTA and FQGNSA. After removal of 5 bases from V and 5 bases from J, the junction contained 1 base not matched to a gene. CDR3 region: CASSRDRDNEQFF. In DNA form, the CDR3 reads TGTGCCAGCAGCCGGGACAGGGACAATGAGCAGTTCTTC.

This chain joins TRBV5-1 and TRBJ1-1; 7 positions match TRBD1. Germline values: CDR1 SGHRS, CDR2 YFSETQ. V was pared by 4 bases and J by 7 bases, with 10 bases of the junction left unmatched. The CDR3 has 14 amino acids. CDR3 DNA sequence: TGCGCCAGCAGCACGGGACAGCCTTCGGGTGAAGCTTTCTTT. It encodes CASSTGQPSGEAFF.

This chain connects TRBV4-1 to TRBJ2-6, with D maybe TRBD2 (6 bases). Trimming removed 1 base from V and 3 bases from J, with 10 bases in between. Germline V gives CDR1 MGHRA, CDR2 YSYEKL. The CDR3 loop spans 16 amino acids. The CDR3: CASSQGRARGANVLTF. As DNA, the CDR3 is TGCGCCAGCAGCCAAGGGAGGGCGCGTGGGGCCAACGTCCTGACTTTC.

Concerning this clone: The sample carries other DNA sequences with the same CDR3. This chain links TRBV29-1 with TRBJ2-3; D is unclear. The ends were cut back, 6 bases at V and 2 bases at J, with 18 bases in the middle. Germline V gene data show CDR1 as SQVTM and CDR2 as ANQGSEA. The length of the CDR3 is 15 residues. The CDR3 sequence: CSVEWSAEDTDTQYF. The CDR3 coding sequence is TGCAGCGTGGAGTGGTCGGCAGAGGACACAGATACGCAGTATTTT.

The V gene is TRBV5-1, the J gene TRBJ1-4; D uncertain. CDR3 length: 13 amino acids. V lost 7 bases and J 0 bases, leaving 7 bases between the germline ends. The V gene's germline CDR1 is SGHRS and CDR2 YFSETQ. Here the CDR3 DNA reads TGCGCCAGCCAGGAAACAACTAATGAAAAACTGTTTTTT. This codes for CASQETTNEKLFF.

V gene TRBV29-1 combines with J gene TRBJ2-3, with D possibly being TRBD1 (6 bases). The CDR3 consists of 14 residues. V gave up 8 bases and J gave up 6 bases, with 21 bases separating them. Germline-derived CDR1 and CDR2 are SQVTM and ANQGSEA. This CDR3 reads CSISQQGLADTQYF. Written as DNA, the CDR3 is TGCAGCATTAGTCAACAGGGTCTGGCTGATACGCAGTATTTT.

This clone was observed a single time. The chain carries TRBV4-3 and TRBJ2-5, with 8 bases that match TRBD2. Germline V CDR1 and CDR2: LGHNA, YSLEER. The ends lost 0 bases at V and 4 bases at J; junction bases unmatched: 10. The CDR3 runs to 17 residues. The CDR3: CASSQESHGGGIETQYF. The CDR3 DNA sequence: TGCGCCAGCAGCCAAGAGTCCCACGGCGGGGGGATAGAGACCCAGTACTTC.

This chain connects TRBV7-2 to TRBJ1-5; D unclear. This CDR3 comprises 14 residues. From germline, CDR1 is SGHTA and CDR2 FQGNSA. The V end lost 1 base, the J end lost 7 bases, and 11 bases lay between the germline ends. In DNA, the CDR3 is TGTGCCAGCAGCTTAGGTGCCCTACGGCAGCCCCAGCATTTT. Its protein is CASSLGALRQPQHF.

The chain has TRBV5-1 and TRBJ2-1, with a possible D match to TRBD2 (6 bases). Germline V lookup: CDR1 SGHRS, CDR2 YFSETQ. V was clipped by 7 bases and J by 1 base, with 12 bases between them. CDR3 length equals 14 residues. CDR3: CASAERGSYNEQFF. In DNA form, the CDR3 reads TGCGCCAGCGCGGAACGGGGGTCCTACAATGAGCAGTTCTTC. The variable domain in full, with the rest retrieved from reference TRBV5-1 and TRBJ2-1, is KAGVTQTPRYLIKTRGQQVTLSCSPISGHRSVSWYQQTPGQGLQFLFEYFSETQRNKGNFPGRFSGRQFSNSRSEMNVSTLELGDSALYLCASAERGSYNEQFFGPGTRLTVL.

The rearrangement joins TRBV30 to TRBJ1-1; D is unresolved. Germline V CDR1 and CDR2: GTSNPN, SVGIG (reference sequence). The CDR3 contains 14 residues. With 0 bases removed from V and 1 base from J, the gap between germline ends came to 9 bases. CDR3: CAWSVRIPNTEAFF. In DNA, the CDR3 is TGTGCCTGGAGTGTTCGCATCCCGAACACTGAAGCTTTCTTT.

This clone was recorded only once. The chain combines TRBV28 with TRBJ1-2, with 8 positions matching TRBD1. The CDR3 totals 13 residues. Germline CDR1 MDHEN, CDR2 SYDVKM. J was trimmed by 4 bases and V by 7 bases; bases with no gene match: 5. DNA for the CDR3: TGTGCCAGCACCTACGACAGGGGCTATGGCTACACCTTC. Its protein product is CASTYDRGYGYTF.

The CDR3 protein is CASSLRVRGPATNEKLFF. The CDR3 nucleotides read TGTGCCAGCAGCTTACGCGTCAGGGGCCCCGCAACTAATGAAAAACTGTTTTTT. This chain connects TRBV7-2 to TRBJ1-4; D might be TRBD1 (6 bases). V lost 2 bases and J 0 bases, leaving 16 bases between the germline ends. The CDR3 spans 18 residues. Germline CDR1 SGHTA, CDR2 FQGNSA.

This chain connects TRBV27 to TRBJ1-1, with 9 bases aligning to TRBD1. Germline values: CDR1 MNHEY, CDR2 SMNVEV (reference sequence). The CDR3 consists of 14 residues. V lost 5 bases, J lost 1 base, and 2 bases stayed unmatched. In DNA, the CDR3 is TGTGCCAGCAGTGTGGGACAGGGGAACACTGAAGCTTTCTTT. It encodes CASSVGQGNTEAFF.

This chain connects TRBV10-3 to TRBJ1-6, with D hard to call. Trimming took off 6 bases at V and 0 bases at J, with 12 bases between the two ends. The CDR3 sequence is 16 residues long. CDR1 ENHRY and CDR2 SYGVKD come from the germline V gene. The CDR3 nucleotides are TGTGCCATCAGATTAGACGGGAGCTCCTATAATTCACCCCTCCACTTT. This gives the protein CAIRLDGSSYNSPLHF.

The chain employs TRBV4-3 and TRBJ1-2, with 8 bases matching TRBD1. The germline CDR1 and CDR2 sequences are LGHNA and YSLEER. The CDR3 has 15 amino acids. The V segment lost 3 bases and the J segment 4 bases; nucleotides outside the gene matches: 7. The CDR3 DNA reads TGCGCCAGCAGCCATACGACAGGGGACTCCTATGGCTACACCTTC. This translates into CASSHTTGDSYGYTF.

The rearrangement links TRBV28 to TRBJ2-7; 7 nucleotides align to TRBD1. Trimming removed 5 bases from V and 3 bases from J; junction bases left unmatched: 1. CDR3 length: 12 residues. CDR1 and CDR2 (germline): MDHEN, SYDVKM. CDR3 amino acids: CASSGTVYEQYF. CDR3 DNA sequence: TGTGCCAGCAGTGGGACAGTCTACGAGCAGTACTTC.

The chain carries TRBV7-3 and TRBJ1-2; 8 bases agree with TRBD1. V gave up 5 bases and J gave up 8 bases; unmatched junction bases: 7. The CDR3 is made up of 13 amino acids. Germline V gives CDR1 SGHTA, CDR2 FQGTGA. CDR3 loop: CASSPGQGWGYTF. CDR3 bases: TGTGCCAGCAGCCCCGGACAGGGATGGGGCTACACCTTC.

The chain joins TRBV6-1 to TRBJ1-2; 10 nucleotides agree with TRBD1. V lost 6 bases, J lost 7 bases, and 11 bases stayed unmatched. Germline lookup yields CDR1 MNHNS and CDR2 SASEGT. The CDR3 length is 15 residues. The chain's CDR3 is CASRVPGQGKSGYTF. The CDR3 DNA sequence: TGTGCCAGCAGGGTGCCGGGACAGGGGAAGAGTGGCTACACCTTC.

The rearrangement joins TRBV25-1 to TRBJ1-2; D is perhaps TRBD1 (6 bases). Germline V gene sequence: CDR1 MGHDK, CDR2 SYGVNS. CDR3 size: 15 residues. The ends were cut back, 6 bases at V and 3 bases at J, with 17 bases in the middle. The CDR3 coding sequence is TGTGCCAGCAGGGGGGGGGCAGGGATCGACTATGGCTACACCTTC. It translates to CASRGGAGIDYGYTF.